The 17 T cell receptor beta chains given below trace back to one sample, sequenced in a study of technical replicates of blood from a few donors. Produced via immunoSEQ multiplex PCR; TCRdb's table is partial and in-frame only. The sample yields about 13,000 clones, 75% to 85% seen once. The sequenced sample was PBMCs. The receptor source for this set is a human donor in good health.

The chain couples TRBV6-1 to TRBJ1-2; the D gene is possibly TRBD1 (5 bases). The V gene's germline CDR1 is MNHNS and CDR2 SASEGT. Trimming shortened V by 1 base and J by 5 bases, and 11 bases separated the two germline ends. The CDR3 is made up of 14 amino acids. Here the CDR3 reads CASSEEGFRYGYTF. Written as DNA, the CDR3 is TGTGCCAGCAGTGAAGAGGGGTTTCGGTATGGCTACACCTTC.

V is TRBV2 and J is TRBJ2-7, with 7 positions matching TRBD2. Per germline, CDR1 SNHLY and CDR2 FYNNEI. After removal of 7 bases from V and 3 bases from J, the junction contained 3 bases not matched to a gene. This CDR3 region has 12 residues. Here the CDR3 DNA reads TGTGCCAGCAAGGCTAGCGGCTACGAGCAGTACTTC. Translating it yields CASKASGYEQYF.

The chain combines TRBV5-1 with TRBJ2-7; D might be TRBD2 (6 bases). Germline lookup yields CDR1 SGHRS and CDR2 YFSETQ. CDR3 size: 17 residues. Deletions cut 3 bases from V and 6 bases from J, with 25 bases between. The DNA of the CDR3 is TGCGCCAGCAGCTCCGGGGGAGCAGGGACTCGGGGTGGCGAGCAGTACTTC. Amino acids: CASSSGGAGTRGGEQYF. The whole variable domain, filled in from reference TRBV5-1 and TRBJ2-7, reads KAGVTQTPRYLIKTRGQQVTLSCSPISGHRSVSWYQQTPGQGLQFLFEYFSETQRNKGNFPGRFSGRQFSNSRSEMNVSTLELGDSALYLCASSSGGAGTRGGEQYFGPGTRLTVT.

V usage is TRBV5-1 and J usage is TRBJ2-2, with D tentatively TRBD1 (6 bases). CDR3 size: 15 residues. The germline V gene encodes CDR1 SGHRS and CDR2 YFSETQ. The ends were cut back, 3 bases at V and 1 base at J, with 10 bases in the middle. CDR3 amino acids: CASSSGHMNTGELFF. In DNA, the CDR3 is TGCGCCAGCAGCTCGGGACACATGAACACCGGGGAGCTGTTTTTT.

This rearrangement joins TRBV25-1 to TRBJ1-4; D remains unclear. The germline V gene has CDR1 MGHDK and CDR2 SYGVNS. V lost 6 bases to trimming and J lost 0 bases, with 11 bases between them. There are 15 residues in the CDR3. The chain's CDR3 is CASSRTTATNEKLFF. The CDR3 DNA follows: TGTGCCAGCAGCCGCACCACTGCAACTAATGAAAAACTGTTTTTT.

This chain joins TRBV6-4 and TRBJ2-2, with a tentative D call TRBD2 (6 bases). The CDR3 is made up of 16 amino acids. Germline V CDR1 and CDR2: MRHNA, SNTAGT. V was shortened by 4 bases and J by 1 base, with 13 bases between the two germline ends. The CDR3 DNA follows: TGTGCCAGCAGTGCCACCCCCGGGGGGAACACCGGGGAGCTGTTTTTT. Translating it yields CASSATPGGNTGELFF.

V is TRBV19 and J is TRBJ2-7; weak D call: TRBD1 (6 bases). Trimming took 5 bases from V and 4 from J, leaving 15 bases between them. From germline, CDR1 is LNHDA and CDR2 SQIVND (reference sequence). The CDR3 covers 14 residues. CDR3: CASSPQGSLYEQYF. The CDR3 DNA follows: TGTGCCAGTAGTCCACAGGGAAGCCTTTACGAGCAGTACTTC. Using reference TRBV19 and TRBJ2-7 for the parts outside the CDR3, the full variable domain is DGGITQSPKYLFRKEGQNVTLSCEQNLNHDAMYWYRQDPGQGLRLIYYSQIVNDFQKGDIAEGYSVSREKKESFPLTVTSAQKNPTAFYLCASSPQGSLYEQYFGPGTRLTVT.

Here the CDR3 DNA reads TGTGCCAGCAGCTTGGGGGCGGGATCCTACGAGCAGTACTTC. This gives the protein CASSLGAGSYEQYF. The chain joins TRBV5-4 to TRBJ2-7; perhaps TRBD2 as D (6 bases). Per germline, CDR1 SGHNT and CDR2 YYREEE (reference sequence). The CDR3 has 14 amino acids. Between the trimmed V and J ends, which lost 0 bases and 1 base, there was a span of 8 bases.

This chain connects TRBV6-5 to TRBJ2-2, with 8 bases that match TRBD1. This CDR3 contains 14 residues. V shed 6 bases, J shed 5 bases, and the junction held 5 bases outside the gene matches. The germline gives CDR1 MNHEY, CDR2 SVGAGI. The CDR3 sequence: CASSPGQVTGELFF. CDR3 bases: TGTGCCAGCAGCCCGGGACAGGTGACCGGGGAGCTGTTTTTT.

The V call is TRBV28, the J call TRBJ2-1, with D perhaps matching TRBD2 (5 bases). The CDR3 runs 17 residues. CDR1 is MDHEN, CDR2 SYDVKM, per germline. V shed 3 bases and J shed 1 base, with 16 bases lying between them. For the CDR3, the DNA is TGTGCCAGCAGTTTGGGTCTAGCAGATAAATCCTACAATGAGCAGTTCTTC. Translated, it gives CASSLGLADKSYNEQFF.

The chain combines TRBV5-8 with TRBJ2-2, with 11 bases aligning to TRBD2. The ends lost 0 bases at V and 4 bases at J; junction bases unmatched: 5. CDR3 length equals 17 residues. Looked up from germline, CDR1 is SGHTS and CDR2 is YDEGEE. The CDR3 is CASSLAGTSGFTGELFF. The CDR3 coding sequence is TGTGCCAGCAGCTTGGCCGGGACTAGCGGCTTCACCGGGGAGCTGTTTTTT.

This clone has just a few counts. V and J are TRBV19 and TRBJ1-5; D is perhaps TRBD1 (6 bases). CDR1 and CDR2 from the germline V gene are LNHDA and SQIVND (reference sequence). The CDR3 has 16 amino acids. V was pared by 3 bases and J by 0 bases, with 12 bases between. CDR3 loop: CASSILGQYSNQPQHF. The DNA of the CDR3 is TGTGCCAGTAGTATCCTTGGACAGTATAGCAATCAGCCCCAGCATTTT.

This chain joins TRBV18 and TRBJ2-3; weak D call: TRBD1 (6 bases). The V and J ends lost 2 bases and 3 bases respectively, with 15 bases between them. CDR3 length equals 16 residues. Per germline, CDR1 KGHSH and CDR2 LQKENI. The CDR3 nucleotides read TGTGCCAGCTCACCATTGACAGGTGTGGGGACAGATACGCAGTATTTT. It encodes CASSPLTGVGTDTQYF.

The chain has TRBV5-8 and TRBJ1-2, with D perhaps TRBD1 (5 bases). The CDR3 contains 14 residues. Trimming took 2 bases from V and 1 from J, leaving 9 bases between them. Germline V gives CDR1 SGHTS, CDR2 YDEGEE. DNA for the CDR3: TGTGCCAGCAGCTTTTCCAGGGATAACTATGGCTACACCTTC. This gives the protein CASSFSRDNYGYTF.

The CDR3 reads CASSLAQGLGNEQFF. The CDR3 DNA sequence: TGTGCCAGCAGCTTAGCGCAGGGCCTGGGGAATGAGCAGTTCTTC. V usage is TRBV7-9 and J usage is TRBJ2-1; a possible D gene is TRBD1 (5 bases). This CDR3 has 15 amino acids. From germline, CDR1 is SEHNR and CDR2 FQNEAQ (reference sequence). The V end lost 0 bases, the J end lost 7 bases, and 13 bases lay between the germline ends.

CDR3 nucleotide sequence: TGTGCCAGCAGCTTATGGACAGGGTCTTTAGGCTACACCTTC. This gives the protein CASSLWTGSLGYTF. The rearrangement links TRBV7-2 to TRBJ1-2; 8 bases align to TRBD1. The CDR3 has 14 amino acids. Germline V CDR1 and CDR2: SGHTA, FQGNSA. V gave up 2 bases and J gave up 8 bases; unmatched junction bases: 7.

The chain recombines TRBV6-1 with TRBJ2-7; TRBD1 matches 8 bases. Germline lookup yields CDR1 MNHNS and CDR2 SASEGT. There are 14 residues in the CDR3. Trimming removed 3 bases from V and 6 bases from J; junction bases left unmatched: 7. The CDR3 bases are TGTGCCAGCAGTGAGGGTATCAGGGGGCGCGAGCAGTACTTC. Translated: CASSEGIRGREQYF.